The T cell receptor (beta chain) described here comes from a study of OX40 agonist ivuxolimab in advanced cancers. General study findings and limits: Some of the nonresponding patients also showed low levels of normalized T-cell clonal expansion. The antigen specificity of the peripheral T cells (those that were expanded) was not determined.

The data were produced by immunoSEQ multiplex PCR, yet TCRdb's version contains in-frame clones alone and is incomplete. In the table there are almost 80,000 clones, more than 80% of which are singletons. Concerning this clone: The antigen is not known.

CDR1 is SEHNR and CDR2 is FQNEAQ in the germline V gene (reference sequence). The CDR3 runs to 16 residues. Trimming removed 5 bases from V and 7 bases from J; junction bases left unmatched: 7. The starting material was CD4+ or CD8+ T cells sorted from blood, obtained in a trial of the OX40 agonist ivuxolimab. The receptor comes from an adult with an advanced solid tumor such as melanoma, head and neck, liver or kidney cancer. The chain has TRBV7-9 and TRBJ2-1; 14 nucleotides match TRBD2. In nucleotides, the CDR3 is TGTGCCAGCAGCCCGGGGACTAGCGGGAGAGCGAATGAGCAGTTCTTC. It yields the protein CASSPGTSGRANEQFF. The complete variable domain, with remaining parts taken from reference TRBV7-9 and TRBJ2-1, reads DTGVSQNPRHKITKRGQNVTFRCDPISEHNRLYWYRQTLGQGPEFLTYFQNEAQLEKSRLLSDRFSAERPKGSFSTLEIQRTEQGDSAMYLCASSPGTSGRANEQFFGPGTRLTVL.